This TCR beta chain was sequenced in a study of control samples from healthy donors and cancer patients. Between the trimmed V and J ends, which lost 5 bases and 8 bases, there was a span of 9 bases. Germline CDR1 and CDR2: MNHEY and SVGAGI. This CDR3 has 11 residues. Profiling relied on immunoSEQ multiplex PCR, and the TCRdb table lists in-frame clones only, not all of them. The sample records 70,000 to 95,000 clones, under 95% being singletons. Material: PBMCs. The chain uses TRBV6-5 and TRBJ1-1, with unresolved D. This TCR was recovered from a woman in her thirties or forties with lung cancer. The CDR3 is CASSPGEEAFF. The CDR3 coding sequence is TGTGCCAGCAGTCCCGGGGAAGAAGCTTTCTTT.